This T cell receptor beta chain was documented in a study of PD-L1 blockade in urothelial cancer. This sample's time point: peripheral blood 6 weeks after treatment start. Looked up from germline, CDR1 is SEHNR and CDR2 is FQNEAQ (reference sequence). This CDR3 spans 14 amino acids. V was pared by 0 bases and J by 8 bases, with 7 bases of the junction left unmatched. The method was immunoSEQ multiplex PCR; TCRdb's version includes in-frame clones alone and lacks a portion of them. The sample carries about 29,000 clones, roughly 80% recorded once. The sequences come from PBMCs, collected around atezolizumab (anti-PD-L1) treatment. This sequence was found in an older man with urothelial cancer. The rearrangement links TRBV7-9 to TRBJ2-7; TRBD2 matches 7 bases. CDR3 nucleotide sequence: TGTGCCAGCAGCTTAGCGGGGGGGTACGAGAAGCAGTACTTC. It specifies CASSLAGGYEKQYF. Full variable domain (rest looked up from reference TRBV7-9 and TRBJ2-7): DTGVSQNPRHKITKRGQNVTFRCDPISEHNRLYWYRQTLGQGPEFLTYFQNEAQLEKSRLLSDRFSAERPKGSFSTLEIQRTEQGDSAMYLCASSLAGGYEKQYFGPGTRLTVT.